This T cell receptor (beta chain) was captured in a study of TIL therapy for anti-PD-1-resistant metastatic lung cancer. Turning to the study itself: Half of patients were current or former smokers. By whole-exome sequencing, median non-synonymous tumor mutation burden was around 1.4 mutations per megabase.

V was clipped by 2 bases and J by 4 bases, with 14 bases between them. The CDR3 has 15 residues. Germline lookup yields CDR1 SGHVS and CDR2 FQNEAQ. Time point indicated: pre-treatment sample, taken before nivolumab and TIL therapy. Enrollment ran from late 2017 to early 2020. Findings and caveats of the study: The cohort had more treatment-naive, never-smoker and oncogene-addicted patients than typical.

The immunoSEQ assay was v3. Measured with immunoSEQ multiplex PCR; TCRdb has only the in-frame clones, and not every one. This table holds about 59,000 clones, about 73% found once. Note on this clone: The antigen is undetermined.

The input for sequencing was blood, taken at baseline. The gene calls are TRBV7-8 and TRBJ1-1, with a weak D call TRBD1 (5 bases). This TCR was recovered from a person aged 25-85 years with non-small cell lung cancer. CDR3 nucleotide sequence: TGTGCCAGCAGCTTAAACTGGGGCAGAACCACTGAAGCTTTCTTT. Protein product: CASSLNWGRTTEAFF. Based on the CDR3 plus reference TRBV7-8 and TRBJ1-1, the full variable domain is GAGVSQSPRYKVAKRGQDVALRCDPISGHVSLFWYQQALGQGPEFLTYFQNEAQLDKSGLPSDRFFAERPEGSVSTLKIQRTQQEDSAVYLCASSLNWGRTTEAFFGQGTRLTVV.